These 9 T cell receptor beta chains were all obtained from the same sample, sequenced in a study of cytomegalovirus exposure and HLA in healthy donors. Here immunoSEQ multiplex PCR was the method, and the copy in TCRdb shows in-frame clones only, minus some. Among more than 50,000 clones listed, roughly 94% were seen once. Sequenced: PBMCs. The receptors here all came from a man in his late teens or twenties in good health and CMV-seronegative.

The chain has TRBV20-1 and TRBJ1-1; the match to TRBD1 covers 7 bases. J gave up 9 bases and V 6 bases, and 7 bases lay outside the gene matches. The length of the CDR3 is 11 residues. Germline loops: CDR1 DFQATT, CDR2 SNEGSKA (reference sequence). In DNA form, the CDR3 reads TGCAGTGCGGTAGGGACAGACAAAGCTTTCTTT. This encodes CSAVGTDKAFF.

The gene calls are TRBV19 and TRBJ2-1, with a weak D call TRBD2 (7 bases). The germline V and J ends were trimmed by 3 bases and 8 bases, with 11 bases remaining between them. CDR1 is LNHDA, CDR2 SQIVND, per germline (reference sequence). The CDR3 spans 13 residues. As DNA, the CDR3 is TGTGCCAGTAGTATCGCGGGGGCCTATGAGCAGTTCTTC. This sequence encodes CASSIAGAYEQFF.

This clone was seen once. The chain combines TRBV5-4 with TRBJ1-1; D possibly corresponds to TRBD1 (5 bases). The CDR3 loop spans 15 amino acids. Germline CDR1 reads SGHNT; CDR2 reads YYREEE (reference sequence). V lost 0 bases, J lost 1 base, and 10 bases lay in between. Written as DNA, the CDR3 is TGTGCCAGCAGCTTGGATCTCGGGGGGAACACTGAAGCTTTCTTT. Translation: CASSLDLGGNTEAFF. Full variable domain (remainder filled in from reference TRBV5-4 and TRBJ1-1): ETGVTQSPTHLIKTRGQQVTLRCSSQSGHNTVSWYQQALGQGPQFIFQYYREEENGRGNFPPRFSGLQFPNYSSELNVNALELDDSALYLCASSLDLGGNTEAFFGQGTRLTVV.

The V and J genes are TRBV25-1 and TRBJ2-7; no definite D call. The CDR3 is 13 amino acids. Germline-derived CDR1 and CDR2 are MGHDK and SYGVNS. The V and J ends lost 3 bases and 2 bases respectively, with 8 bases between them. The CDR3 DNA reads TGTGCCAGCAGTGAGGGTAGCACCTACGAGCAGTACTTC. This sequence encodes CASSEGSTYEQYF.

The chain employs TRBV10-1 and TRBJ1-1; D is perhaps TRBD1 (6 bases). The germline V gene encodes CDR1 WNHNN and CDR2 SYGVQD (reference sequence). The CDR3 loop spans 12 amino acids. V was trimmed by 3 bases and J by 6 bases, leaving 8 bases between them. CDR3 coding DNA: TGCGCCAGCAGTGACTCAGGGGCTGAAGCTTTCTTT. It specifies CASSDSGAEAFF.

The rearrangement joins TRBV11-2 to TRBJ1-2; 8 bases are a match to TRBD1. CDR1 SGHAT and CDR2 FQNNGV come from the germline V gene. The CDR3 consists of 15 residues. V shed 4 bases, J shed 2 bases, and the junction held 6 bases outside the gene matches. CDR3 DNA: TGTGCCAGCAGCTCTCTCCGACAGGGGAACTATGGCTACACCTTC. Protein: CASSSLRQGNYGYTF.

The chain combines TRBV11-3 with TRBJ2-6, with 8 positions matching TRBD1. V was clipped by 9 bases and J by 0 bases; unmatched bases: 16. This CDR3 has 19 residues. Germline V gene sequence: CDR1 SGHNT, CDR2 YENEEA. For the CDR3, the DNA is TGTGCCAGTAACCCCCCGGGACAGGATTTAATCTCTGGGGCCAACGTCCTGACTTTC. This translates into CASNPPGQDLISGANVLTF.

The chain couples TRBV4-2 to TRBJ1-5, with TRBD1 matching 9 bases. With 0 bases clipped from V and 4 bases from J, the junction kept 4 bases outside the gene matches. There are 16 residues in the CDR3. The germline CDR1 and CDR2 sequences are LGHNA and YNFKEQ. The CDR3 DNA reads TGTGCCAGCAGCCAAGATCAACAGGGGGCGAATCAGCCCCAGCATTTT. As protein: CASSQDQQGANQPQHF.

This clone was detected only once. The V and J genes are TRBV29-1 and TRBJ1-1; D is perhaps TRBD1 (6 bases). The germline V and J ends were trimmed by 4 bases and 8 bases, with 11 bases remaining between them. CDR3 size: 11 residues. Per germline, CDR1 SQVTM and CDR2 ANQGSEA. CDR3 in DNA: TGCAGCGTTGCAGGGGCAAGAGAAGCTTTCTTT. Translating it yields CSVAGAREAFF.